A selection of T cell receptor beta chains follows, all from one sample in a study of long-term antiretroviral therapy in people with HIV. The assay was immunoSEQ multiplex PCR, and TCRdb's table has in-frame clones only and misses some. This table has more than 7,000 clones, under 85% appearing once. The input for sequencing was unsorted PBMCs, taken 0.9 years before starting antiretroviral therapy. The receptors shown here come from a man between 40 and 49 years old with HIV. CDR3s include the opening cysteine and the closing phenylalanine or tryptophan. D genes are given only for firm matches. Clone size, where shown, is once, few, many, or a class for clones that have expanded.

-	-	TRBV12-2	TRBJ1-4	CASRFPRRREANEKLFF	TGTGCAAGTCGCTTCCCCCGGAGGAGGGAGGCTAATGAAAAACTGTTTTTT
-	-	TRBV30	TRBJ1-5	CAWSVQGGQPQHF	TGTGCCTGGAGTGTGCAGGGAGGGCAGCCCCAGCATTTT
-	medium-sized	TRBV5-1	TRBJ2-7	CASSLGAGYEQYF	TGCGCCAGCAGCCTCGGGGCAGGGTACGAGCAGTACTTC
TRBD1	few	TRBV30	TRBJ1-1	CAWSETGADTEAFF	TGTGCCTGGAGTGAAACAGGGGCGGACACTGAAGCTTTCTTT
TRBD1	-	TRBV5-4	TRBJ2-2	CASSLSAGGTGELFF	TGTGCCAGCAGCTTGTCGGCAGGGGGCACCGGGGAGCTGTTTTTT
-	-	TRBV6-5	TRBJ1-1	CASSYSGVMNTEAFF	TGTGCCAGCAGTTACTCTGGGGTCATGAACACTGAAGCTTTCTTT
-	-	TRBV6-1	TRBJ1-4	CASSEVSNEKLFF	TGTGCCAGCAGTGAGGTGTCTAATGAAAAACTGTTTTTT
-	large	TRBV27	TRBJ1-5	CASSRGPPTPQHF	TGTGCCAGCAGTCGAGGTCCTCCGACGCCCCAGCATTTT
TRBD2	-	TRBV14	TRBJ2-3	CASSLGGGTQYF	TGTGCCAGCAGCCTTGGGGGGGGGACGCAGTATTTT
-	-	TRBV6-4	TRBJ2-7	CASSDSGPGHEQYF	TGTGCCAGCAGTGACTCGGGCCCTGGCCACGAGCAGTACTTC